This entry features one TCR beta chain sequence. Its antigen is undetermined. CDR3 length: 15 residues. The V gene's germline CDR1 is SGHRS and CDR2 YFSETQ. Trimming cost V 5 bases and J 4 bases, with 18 bases left between them. These data come from a study of cytomegalovirus exposure and HLA in healthy donors. Study-wide findings and caveats: Cytomegalovirus-associated TCR beta chains were listed, numbering under 200. The authors confirmed in vitro that a few CMV-associated chains were specific for CMV antigens.

Sequencing used immunoSEQ multiplex PCR; TCRdb keeps in-frame clones, though not all of them. The sample holds over 110,000 clones, around nine tenths seen once. The origin of this receptor is a man between 18 and 29 years old in good health and CMV-seropositive. The sequencing sample was made of PBMCs. J is TRBJ1-2 and V is TRBV5-1; D is ambiguous. CDR3 coding DNA: TGCGCCAGCAGGGAGGGTCGCACCGAGAGCTATGGCTACACCTTC. It specifies CASREGRTESYGYTF.